This T cell receptor beta chain was profiled in a study of CD8+ T cells in alopecia areata. Turning to the study itself: Tofacitinib administration to treated patients was oral, at 5 to 10 mg twice daily.

This CDR3 contains 16 residues. CDR1 and CDR2 (germline): LNHNV, YYDKDF (reference sequence). V was pared by 0 bases and J by 9 bases, with 21 bases between. As concerns this clone: Its antigen is currently unknown.

Treatment defined: oral pan-JAK inhibitor, 5-10 mg twice daily. Punch biopsies of lesional scalp, plus peripheral blood, were taken from alopecia areata patients. Cell sorting was applied to PBMCs, and CD4+ and CD8+ T cells were collected. Findings and caveats of the study: In blood and scalp, many expanded lesional clones persisted during tofacitinib.

Sequencing used cDNA as its template, made by extracting RNA and reverse transcribing it. Measured with immunoSEQ multiplex PCR; TCRdb has only the in-frame clones, and not every one. Here the sample spans some 170,000 clones, about three fifths being singletons. V gene TRBV15 combines with J gene TRBJ2-7; D ambiguous. The TCR comes from a human donor with alopecia areata. Here the sequenced sample was CD4+ T cells sorted from blood, taken between weeks 55 and 65, from a patient treated with tofacitinib. CDR3 coding DNA: TGTGCCACCAGCAGAGAGGCTTTTGGGCAAGGGTCGCGGCAGTACTTC. Protein: CATSREAFGQGSRQYF.